The 30 T cell receptor beta chains given below trace back to one sample, sequenced in a study of neurological immune-mediated disorders. TCRdb re-called the 5' RACE reads with MiXCR, one entry per CDR3 protein. The table shows about 52,000 distinct CDR3 sequences, with over 3.5% occurring only once. Sequenced: PBMCs. The source is a man aged 55 to 69 with multiple sclerosis.

V is TRBV28 and J is TRBJ1-1, with no clear D. The CDR3 runs to 14 residues. Trimming pared 4 bases from V and 1 base from J, leaving 10 bases between. Looked up from germline, CDR1 is MDHEN and CDR2 is SYDVKM. CDR3 bases: TGTGCCAGCAGTTCCGGGAGCCGGAACACTGAAGCTTTCTTT. Its translation: CASSSGSRNTEAFF.

This clonotype has a count of ten or more. The CDR3 is CASSWGVGNTEAFF. In DNA form, the CDR3 reads TGCGCCAGCAGCTGGGGGGTGGGGAACACTGAAGCTTTCTTT. The chain combines TRBV5-1 with TRBJ1-1, with D possibly TRBD1 on 5 matching bases. Between the trimmed V and J ends, which lost 3 bases and 1 base, there was a span of 10 bases. The V gene's germline CDR1 is SGHRS and CDR2 YFSETQ. The CDR3 spans 14 residues.

This clonotype was detected many times. One junction end does not reproduce the germline sequence, and a read error may be involved. The chain links TRBV20-1 to TRBJ1-2, with 9 bases lining up with TRBD1. The germline V gene encodes CDR1 DFQATT and CDR2 SNEGSKA (reference sequence). CDR3 length equals 13 residues. This CDR3 is CSARVGQGVSWLF. CDR3 DNA: TGCAGTGCTAGAGTGGGACAGGGTGTTTCGTGGCTTTTC.

This clonotype has more than one count but fewer than ten. The chain couples TRBV20-1 to TRBJ2-3; tentatively, D is TRBD2 (6 bases). Trimming removed 1 base from V and 5 bases from J, with 13 bases in between. Looked up from germline, CDR1 is DFQATT and CDR2 is SNEGSKA (reference sequence). The CDR3 runs to 14 residues. The CDR3 nucleotides read TGCAGTGCTAGAGCCGAGGCGGGGAGAGATACGCAGTATTTT. Its translation: CSARAEAGRDTQYF.

This clonotype is medium-sized within its sample. The chain joins TRBV20-1 to TRBJ2-5; D uncertain. The V and J ends lost 2 bases and 3 bases respectively, with 16 bases between them. The CDR3 runs 15 residues. The germline V gene has CDR1 DFQATT and CDR2 SNEGSKA (reference sequence). In DNA, the CDR3 is TGCAGTGCTAGATATTGGGGATCCGGAAAAGAGACCCAGTACTTC. Translating it yields CSARYWGSGKETQYF.

This clonotype has a count of ten or more. The CDR3 sequence: CSASGRDNQPQHF. In DNA, the CDR3 is TGCAGTGCTTCAGGCAGGGACAATCAGCCCCAGCATTTT. This sequence joins TRBV20-1 and TRBJ1-5; tentative D call: TRBD1 (5 bases). Germline assignment: CDR1 DFQATT and CDR2 SNEGSKA (reference sequence). The CDR3 totals 13 residues. V was trimmed by 5 bases and J by 3 bases, leaving 11 bases between them.

In its sample, this clonotype was seen many times. This chain joins TRBV5-1 and TRBJ2-3; tentatively, D is TRBD1 (6 bases). CDR1 is SGHRS, CDR2 YFSETQ, per germline. V was shortened by 4 bases and J by 2 bases, with 14 bases between the two germline ends. CDR3 length equals 15 residues. Here the CDR3 reads CASSDRDIITDTQYF. In DNA form, the CDR3 reads TGCGCCAGCAGCGACCGGGACATAATCACAGATACGCAGTATTTT.

The V call is TRBV18, the J call TRBJ1-6, with a possible D match to TRBD1 (6 bases). The germline gives CDR1 KGHSH, CDR2 LQKENI. The V gene lost 4 bases and the J gene lost 5 bases, with 18 bases spanning the gap. The CDR3 spans 17 residues. This CDR3 is CASSLLGGAEDNSPLHF. Here the CDR3 DNA reads TGTGCCAGCTCACTTCTGGGGGGGGCCGAGGATAATTCACCCCTCCACTTT.

This clonotype has a count of ten or more. The chain recombines TRBV5-1 with TRBJ2-2; a possible D gene is TRBD2 (7 bases). This CDR3 comprises 15 residues. Per germline, CDR1 SGHRS and CDR2 YFSETQ. With 7 bases removed from V and 3 bases from J, the gap between germline ends came to 16 bases. CDR3 residues: CASARAGADTGELFF. For the CDR3, the DNA is TGCGCCAGCGCCCGGGCGGGGGCAGACACCGGGGAGCTGTTTTTT.

The table lists this clonotype with many counts. V gene TRBV5-6 combines with J gene TRBJ1-2; a weak D match, TRBD1 (5 bases). The CDR3 has 16 residues. CDR1 and CDR2 (germline): SGHDT, YYEEEE. Trimming stripped 4 bases from V and 4 bases from J, with 20 bases between. The CDR3 sequence is CASSPRARGLGYGYTF. The CDR3 DNA is TGTGCCAGCAGCCCGAGGGCGAGGGGTCTTGGCTATGGCTACACCTTC.

The sample holds many counts of this clonotype. The V and J genes are TRBV29-1 and TRBJ1-1; D might be TRBD1 (6 bases). The germline V and J ends were trimmed by 0 bases and 3 bases, with 8 bases remaining between them. The germline V gene has CDR1 SQVTM and CDR2 ANQGSEA. The CDR3 has 13 amino acids. Written as DNA, the CDR3 is TGCAGCGTTGAAGATGGGACACACACTGAAGCTTTCTTT. This encodes CSVEDGTHTEAFF.

In its sample, this clonotype was seen many times. The chain is built from TRBV5-1 and TRBJ1-5; D may be TRBD1 (5 bases). The germline gives CDR1 SGHRS, CDR2 YFSETQ. The CDR3 loop spans 15 amino acids. V was trimmed by 1 base and J by 6 bases, leaving 14 bases between them. The CDR3 DNA follows: TGCGCCAGCAGCTTGAATGCCGGGGGAGGTCAGCCCCAGCATTTT. The encoded protein is CASSLNAGGGQPQHF.

At least ten counts were recorded for this clonotype. The rearrangement links TRBV6-1 to TRBJ2-1, with D possibly matching TRBD1 (5 bases). Trimming shortened V by 6 bases and J by 2 bases, and 17 bases separated the two germline ends. Germline lookup yields CDR1 MNHNS and CDR2 SASEGT. This CDR3 comprises 16 residues. CDR3 in DNA: TGTGCCAGCAGCGTTGGGGCAGGGCCAACCTACAATGAGCAGTTCTTC. Amino acid sequence: CASSVGAGPTYNEQFF.

This clonotype has at least ten counts. This chain uses TRBV6-6 with TRBJ1-5; the match to TRBD1 covers 9 bases. Germline lookup yields CDR1 MNHNY and CDR2 SVGAGI (reference sequence). This CDR3 has 14 residues. The ends lost 6 bases at V and 6 bases at J; junction bases unmatched: 6. CDR3 bases: TGTGCCAGCAGACAGGGGGCCCCGCGTCAGCCCCAGCATTTT. Translating gives CASRQGAPRQPQHF.

This clonotype was seen many times. The gene calls are TRBV3-1 and TRBJ2-7; D perhaps matches TRBD1 (6 bases). CDR3 length: 17 residues. Germline CDR1 LGHDT, CDR2 YNNKEL (reference sequence). The V gene lost 3 bases and the J gene lost 6 bases, with 24 bases spanning the gap. The CDR3 nucleotides are TGTGCCAGCAGCCAGGCGATAGGACAGCCCCTGGGTGGCGAGCAGTACTTC. Encoded protein: CASSQAIGQPLGGEQYF.

The chain combines TRBV20-1 with TRBJ1-1, with D possibly matching TRBD1 (5 bases). CDR3 length: 17 residues. Germline values: CDR1 DFQATT, CDR2 SNEGSKA (reference sequence). V was trimmed by 3 bases and J by 0 bases, leaving 20 bases between them. Here the CDR3 DNA reads TGCAGTGCTAGCCCCGGGACTCCGACTCGCATGAACACTGAAGCTTTCTTT. Its translation: CSASPGTPTRMNTEAFF.

At least ten counts were recorded for this clonotype. With a much larger clone just one base away, this may be a read error. The conserved phenylalanine or tryptophan is not found at the CDR3 terminus, so this likely reflects a read error. The chain combines TRBV28 with TRBJ2-4; 9 nucleotides align to TRBD1. Trimming cost V 6 bases and J 3 bases; bases outside gene matches: 0. The CDR3 sequence is 13 residues long. CDR1 MDHEN and CDR2 SYDVKM come from the germline V gene. The CDR3 bases are TGTGCCAGCAGGACAGGGGGCAAAAACATTCAGTACTGC. Its translation: CASRTGGKNIQYC.

This clonotype was picked up many times. This sequence joins TRBV5-1 and TRBJ1-4; TRBD1 aligns across 7 bases. Per the germline V gene, CDR1 is SGHRS and CDR2 is YFSETQ. J lost 6 bases, V lost 4 bases, and 0 bases had no gene match. The CDR3 covers 12 residues. The CDR3 DNA reads TGCGCCAGCAGCCAGGGGGATGAAAAACTGTTTTTT. Its translation is CASSQGDEKLFF.

In its sample, this clonotype was seen many times. J is TRBJ2-7 and V is TRBV5-8, with a possible D match to TRBD2 (5 bases). Between the trimmed V and J ends, which lost 4 bases and 4 bases, there was a span of 18 bases. The CDR3 has 15 amino acids. CDR1 and CDR2 (germline): SGHTS, YDEGEE. The CDR3 here is CASSRTGMPVYEQYF. Here the CDR3 DNA reads TGTGCCAGCAGCCGGACGGGGATGCCTGTTTACGAGCAGTACTTC.

This clonotype has at least ten counts. The rearrangement uses TRBV3-1 and TRBJ2-1; D remains unclear. The CDR3 contains 13 residues. V gave up 0 bases and J gave up 10 bases, with 10 bases separating them. Germline V gene data show CDR1 as LGHDT and CDR2 as YNNKEL (reference sequence). CDR3 in DNA: TGTGCCAGCAGCCAAGATCCCTTCCCCGAGCAGTTCTTC. It is translated as CASSQDPFPEQFF.

This clonotype was seen many times. The J gene is TRBJ2-1, the V gene TRBV24-1; 10 bases match TRBD2. The CDR3 is 17 amino acids. V shed 4 bases and J 0 bases; nucleotides not matched to a gene: 5. The germline V gene encodes CDR1 KGHDR and CDR2 SFDVKD. CDR3 in amino acids: CATSDPSSGSSYNEQFF. CDR3 DNA sequence: TGTGCCACCAGTGACCCCTCTAGCGGGAGCTCCTACAATGAGCAGTTCTTC.

This clonotype appeared many times. This rearrangement joins TRBV5-6 to TRBJ2-7, with 14 bases aligning to TRBD2. CDR1 SGHDT and CDR2 YYEEEE come from the germline V gene. V was pared by 3 bases and J by 7 bases, with 6 bases of the junction left unmatched. The CDR3 loop spans 15 amino acids. The CDR3 protein is CASSWGTSGGGEQYF. The CDR3 DNA is TGTGCCAGCAGCTGGGGGACTAGCGGGGGCGGGGAGCAGTACTTC.

This clonotype was seen repeatedly, ten times or more. The chain recombines TRBV20-1 with TRBJ1-1, with D possibly being TRBD1 (6 bases). V shed 0 bases and J shed 10 bases, with 15 bases lying between them. The CDR3 consists of 13 residues. The germline CDR1 and CDR2 sequences are DFQATT and SNEGSKA (reference sequence). The CDR3 here is CSARDPTGWGAFF. CDR3 bases: TGCAGTGCTAGAGACCCCACAGGGTGGGGAGCTTTCTTT.

This clonotype turned up a few times. V is TRBV28 and J is TRBJ2-7; 7 bases fit TRBD1. CDR1 is MDHEN, CDR2 SYDVKM, per germline. This CDR3 has 15 amino acids. Trimming at V came to 10 bases and at J to 3 bases, leaving 15 bases not matched to a gene. DNA of the CDR3: TGTGCCACCTCCGGGACAGAAGACTCCCGCTACGAGCAGTACTTC. Encoded protein: CATSGTEDSRYEQYF. Using reference TRBV28 and TRBJ2-7 for the parts outside the CDR3, the full variable domain is DVKVTQSSRYLVKRTGEKVFLECVQDMDHENMFWYRQDPGLGLRLIYFSYDVKMKEKGDIPEGYSVSREKKERFSLILESASTNQTSMYLCATSGTEDSRYEQYFGPGTRLTVT.

This clonotype has ten or more counts. This chain links TRBV7-8 with TRBJ2-1; 14 bases line up with TRBD2. Germline V gives CDR1 SGHVS, CDR2 FQNEAQ. J lost 8 bases, V lost 3 bases, and 6 bases had no gene match. The CDR3 consists of 16 residues. The CDR3 DNA follows: TGTGCCAGCAGCTTCCGACTAGCGGGGGGGCTCGATGAGCAGTTCTTC. It is translated as CASSFRLAGGLDEQFF.

This clonotype was counted at least ten times. V is TRBV5-6 and J is TRBJ2-1, with TRBD1 matching over 8 bases. Germline V gene data show CDR1 as SGHDT and CDR2 as YYEEEE. CDR3 length: 13 amino acids. With 6 bases clipped from V and 10 bases from J, the junction kept 9 bases outside the gene matches. The CDR3 reads CASNVQGAREQFF. DNA for the CDR3: TGTGCCAGCAACGTCCAGGGGGCGCGGGAGCAGTTCTTC. Supplemented by reference TRBV5-6 and TRBJ2-1, the full variable domain reads DAGVTQSPTHLIKTRGQQVTLRCSPKSGHDTVSWYQQALGQGPQFIFQYYEEEERQRGNFPDRFSGHQFPNYSSELNVNALLLGDSALYLCASNVQGAREQFFGPGTRLTVL.

This clonotype has ten or more counts. This chain uses TRBV7-2 with TRBJ1-6; 8 positions match TRBD1. This CDR3 spans 15 amino acids. J lost 8 bases, V lost 6 bases, and 9 bases had no gene match. In germline, CDR1 is SGHTA, CDR2 FQGNSA. CDR3 coding DNA: TGTGCCAGCAGTCGCTCCGGGACAGGTGATTCACCCCTCCACTTT. Amino acid sequence: CASSRSGTGDSPLHF.

Ten or more counts support this clonotype. The chain is built from TRBV20-1 and TRBJ2-3; 9 positions match TRBD1. The CDR3 consists of 15 residues. Germline CDR1 reads DFQATT; CDR2 reads SNEGSKA (reference sequence). Losses at the gene ends were 5 bases for V and 4 bases for J; bases not matched to a gene: 10. The CDR3 bases are TGCAGTGCTCCCGCGGGACAGGGCATGGCAGATACGCAGTATTTT. It is translated as CSAPAGQGMADTQYF.

There are a few counts of this clonotype. The CDR3 DNA reads TGCAGTGCTAGAGATCCAGGCAGCCACAATGAGCAGTTCTTC. Translated, it gives CSARDPGSHNEQFF. The V call is TRBV20-1, the J call TRBJ2-1; D remains ambiguous. The length of the CDR3 is 14 residues. Looked up from germline, CDR1 is DFQATT and CDR2 is SNEGSKA (reference sequence). Trimming took off 0 bases at V and 5 bases at J, with 11 bases between the two ends.

In its sample, this clonotype was seen many times. The V gene is TRBV5-1, the J gene TRBJ1-1; D uncertain. CDR1 SGHRS and CDR2 YFSETQ come from the germline V gene. This CDR3 contains 9 residues. Trimming removed 7 bases at V and 12 bases at J, with 10 bases between. The CDR3 region has the DNA TGCGCCAGCTATAGTAAAACTTTCTTT. This gives the protein CASYSKTFF. The complete variable domain, with remaining parts taken from reference TRBV5-1 and TRBJ1-1, reads KAGVTQTPRYLIKTRGQQVTLSCSPISGHRSVSWYQQTPGQGLQFLFEYFSETQRNKGNFPGRFSGRQFSNSRSEMNVSTLELGDSALYLCASYSKTFFGQGTRLTVV.